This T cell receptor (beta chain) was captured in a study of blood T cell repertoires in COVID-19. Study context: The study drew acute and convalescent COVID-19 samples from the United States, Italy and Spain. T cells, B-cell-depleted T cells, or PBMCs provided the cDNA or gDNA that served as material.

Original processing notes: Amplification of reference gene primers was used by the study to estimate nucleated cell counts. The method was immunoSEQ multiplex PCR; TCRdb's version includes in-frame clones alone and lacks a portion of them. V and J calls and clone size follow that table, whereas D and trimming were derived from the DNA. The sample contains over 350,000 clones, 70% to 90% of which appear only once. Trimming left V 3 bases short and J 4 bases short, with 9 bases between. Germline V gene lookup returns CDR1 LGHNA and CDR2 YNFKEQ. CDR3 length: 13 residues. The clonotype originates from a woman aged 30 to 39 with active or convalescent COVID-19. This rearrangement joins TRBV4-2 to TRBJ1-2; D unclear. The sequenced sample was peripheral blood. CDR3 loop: CASSQAGSYGYTF. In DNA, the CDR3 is TGTGCCAGCAGCCAGGCGGGATCCTATGGCTACACCTTC.